These T cell receptor beta chains were read from a single sample in a study of shared clonotypes between healthy human individuals. Using immunoSEQ multiplex PCR, the repertoire was profiled, and TCRdb retains in-frame clones only, with some absent. Here the sample spans 2 million to 2.5 million clones, just over 90% being singletons. Sample: naive CD4+ T cells from PBMCs. The receptors shown here come from a man between 18 and 29 years old in good health. Some clones in this sample may be carry-over from other donors' samples. The CDR3 runs from the conserved cysteine through the conserved F or W. A D gene is named only where the DNA matches it firmly.

CDR3 length: 15
V gene: TRBV5-4
J gene: TRBJ2-2
D gene: TRBD2
CDR3 protein: CASRPSGSITGELFF

CDR3 length: 13
V gene: TRBV7-2
J gene: TRBJ2-3
D gene: .
CDR3 protein: CASSYFGRLGQYF

CDR3 length: 14
V gene: TRBV19
J gene: TRBJ2-1
D gene: TRBD2
CDR3 protein: CASRREATSVEQFF

CDR3 length: 16
V gene: TRBV5-1
J gene: TRBJ1-2
D gene: TRBD1
CDR3 protein: CASSLGGTGANYGYTF

CDR3 length: 13
V gene: TRBV21-1
J gene: TRBJ1-1
D gene: .
CDR3 protein: CASSSRVGDEAFF

CDR3 length: 14
V gene: TRBV19
J gene: TRBJ2-5
D gene: TRBD2
CDR3 protein: CARDPGTSGETQYF

CDR3 length: 18
V gene: TRBV4-2
J gene: TRBJ2-5
D gene: TRBD2
CDR3 protein: CASSQAGTSGRSVETQYF

CDR3 length: 12
V gene: TRBV2
J gene: TRBJ2-7
D gene: .
CDR3 protein: CASRFQTYEQYF

CDR3 length: 16
V gene: TRBV11-2
J gene: TRBJ2-2
D gene: TRBD2
CDR3 protein: CASSRLAGQNTGELFF

CDR3 length: 13
V gene: TRBV27
J gene: TRBJ1-4
D gene: .
CDR3 protein: CASSETANEKLFF

CDR3 length: 11
V gene: TRBV6-5
J gene: TRBJ2-5
D gene: .
CDR3 protein: CASSKRETQYF

CDR3 length: 14
V gene: TRBV29-1
J gene: TRBJ1-2
D gene: TRBD1
CDR3 protein: CSVGQGARGYGYTF

CDR3 length: 13
V gene: TRBV6-5
J gene: TRBJ2-4
D gene: .
CDR3 protein: CASRDITGDIQYF

CDR3 length: 15
V gene: TRBV7-3
J gene: TRBJ2-3
D gene: .
CDR3 protein: CASSLTGTSTDTQYF

CDR3 length: 15
V gene: TRBV7-2
J gene: TRBJ2-7
D gene: TRBD1
CDR3 protein: CASSLQGVIRGEQYF

CDR3 length: 16
V gene: TRBV5-1
J gene: TRBJ2-3
D gene: .
CDR3 protein: CASSLDQRVLIDTQYF

CDR3 length: 13
V gene: TRBV5-1
J gene: TRBJ2-7
D gene: .
CDR3 protein: CASSFPNSYEQYF

CDR3 length: 17
V gene: TRBV19
J gene: TRBJ2-7
D gene: .
CDR3 protein: CASSIPPSTGYTYEQYF

CDR3 length: 15
V gene: TRBV5-1
J gene: TRBJ1-1
D gene: .
CDR3 protein: CASSLVANLGTEAFF

CDR3 length: 17
V gene: TRBV5-1
J gene: TRBJ1-1
D gene: .
CDR3 protein: CASSLGTSGAVNTEAFF

CDR3 length: 15
V gene: TRBV6-1
J gene: TRBJ1-2
D gene: TRBD1
CDR3 protein: CASSEGTGPRYGYTF

CDR3 length: 14
V gene: TRBV29-1
J gene: TRBJ1-1
D gene: TRBD1
CDR3 protein: CSVDTGTGMTEAFF

CDR3 length: 19
V gene: TRBV4-1
J gene: TRBJ2-7
D gene: .
CDR3 protein: CASSQIEVRLHSVRGEQYF

CDR3 length: 13
V gene: TRBV4-3
J gene: TRBJ2-2
D gene: .
CDR3 protein: CASSERWAGELFF

CDR3 length: 16
V gene: TRBV5-4
J gene: TRBJ2-1
D gene: TRBD1
CDR3 protein: CASSLGGQGNHNEQFF

CDR3 length: 15
V gene: TRBV7-6
J gene: TRBJ2-1
D gene: TRBD2
CDR3 protein: CASSLVSGRVNEQFF

CDR3 length: 13
V gene: TRBV9
J gene: TRBJ2-5
D gene: .
CDR3 protein: CASSYRGGETQYF

CDR3 length: 17
V gene: TRBV5-1
J gene: TRBJ2-6
D gene: TRBD1
CDR3 protein: CASSSQGGLPGANVLTF

CDR3 length: 13
V gene: TRBV18
J gene: TRBJ2-3
D gene: .
CDR3 protein: CASSPISTDTQYF

CDR3 length: 14
V gene: TRBV5-8
J gene: TRBJ1-5
D gene: TRBD1
CDR3 protein: CASRHRGSNQPQHF

CDR3 length: 14
V gene: TRBV30
J gene: TRBJ1-5
D gene: TRBD1
CDR3 protein: CAWSEGQLNQPQHF

CDR3 length: 17
V gene: TRBV5-1
J gene: TRBJ2-2
D gene: .
CDR3 protein: CASSLGRGGIHTGELFF

CDR3 length: 14
V gene: TRBV6-5
J gene: TRBJ1-1
D gene: .
CDR3 protein: CASSYRGTNTEAFF